The sequence of this TCR beta chain was determined in a study of cytomegalovirus exposure and HLA in healthy donors. Study-level information: The 90 to 150 validation repertoires and the 666 first-cohort repertoires shared a platform, a later analysis reported.

The V segment lost 5 bases and the J segment 4 bases; nucleotides outside the gene matches: 3. Germline V gene sequence: CDR1 SGHNT, CDR2 YYREEE (reference sequence). CDR3 size: 13 residues. Overall study results and limits: Most sequenced TCRs were rare (though some public TCRs occurred in many donors). TCR beta chains numbering more than 150 were designated cytomegalovirus-associated.

A note on this clone: The antigen is not known. The identical CDR3 is also encoded by other nucleotide sequences in the sample.

Measured with immunoSEQ multiplex PCR; TCRdb has only the in-frame clones, and not every one. This sample has 150,000 or so clones, with about 86% found just once. The validation cohort, a group of 100 to 150 subjects, included the donors and was separate from the approximately 650-subject first cohort. The sample consisted of PBMCs. This sequence was found in a human donor in good health. J is TRBJ2-1 and V is TRBV5-4, with TRBD1 matching 7 bases. As DNA, the CDR3 is TGTGCCAGCAGGAGGGACAGTTACAATGAGCAGTTCTTC. Translated: CASRRDSYNEQFF. Drawing the rest from reference TRBV5-4 and TRBJ2-1, the complete variable domain is ETGVTQSPTHLIKTRGQQVTLRCSSQSGHNTVSWYQQALGQGPQFIFQYYREEENGRGNFPPRFSGLQFPNYSSELNVNALELDDSALYLCASRRDSYNEQFFGPGTRLTVL.